The clone carrying this TCR delta chain was seen only a few times. The identical CDR3 is also encoded by other nucleotide sequences in the sample. TCRdb applied CATT to the reads for clone calling. Here the sample spans 3,500 to 5,000 delta-chain clones, more than 5% being singletons. This specimen belongs to a study of gamma-delta chains in newborns, infants, children. Study overall: Innate gammadelta T cells reportedly expand polyclonally right after birth, driven by microbial exposure, per the title.

The CDR3 is made up of 19 amino acids. Germline V lookup: CDR1 GEAIGNYY, CDR2 EKD. The V and J ends lost 0 bases and 0 bases, in that order; junction bases with no gene match: 2. The TCR originated in a child who was a newborn, infant or young child, either healthy, febrile or measles-vaccinated (not recorded which). Sequences were obtained from blood. J is TRDJ3 and V is TRDV2; 12 positions agree with TRDD3. CDR3 sequence reads: CACDTAGGYASWDTRQMFF. The CDR3 coding sequence is TGTGCCTGTGACACCGCTGGGGGATACGCCTCCTGGGACACCCGACAGATGTTTTTC.